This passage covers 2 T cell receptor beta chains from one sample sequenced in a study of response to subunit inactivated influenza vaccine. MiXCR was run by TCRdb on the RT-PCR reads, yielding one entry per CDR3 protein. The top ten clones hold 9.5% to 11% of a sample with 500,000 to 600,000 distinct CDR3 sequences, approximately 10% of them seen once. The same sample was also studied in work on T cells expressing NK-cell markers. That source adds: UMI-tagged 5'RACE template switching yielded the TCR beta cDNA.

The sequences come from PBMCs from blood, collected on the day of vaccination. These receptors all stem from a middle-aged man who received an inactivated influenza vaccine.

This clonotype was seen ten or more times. CDR3 loop: CATSRAFTDTQYF. In nucleotides, the CDR3 is TGTGCCACCAGCAGAGCGTTCACAGATACGCAGTATTTT. The chain has TRBV15 and TRBJ2-3; D gene unclear. The V end lost 1 base, the J end lost 2 bases, and 4 bases lay between the germline ends. The germline gives CDR1 LNHNV, CDR2 YYDKDF (reference sequence). The CDR3 length is 13 residues.

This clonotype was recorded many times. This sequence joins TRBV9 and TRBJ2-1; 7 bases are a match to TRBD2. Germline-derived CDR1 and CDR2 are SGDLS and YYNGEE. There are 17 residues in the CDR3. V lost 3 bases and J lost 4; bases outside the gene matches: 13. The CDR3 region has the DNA TGTGCCAGCAGCGCAAGCCCGGGACTACCCAAATACAATGAGCAGTTCTTC. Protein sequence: CASSASPGLPKYNEQFF.